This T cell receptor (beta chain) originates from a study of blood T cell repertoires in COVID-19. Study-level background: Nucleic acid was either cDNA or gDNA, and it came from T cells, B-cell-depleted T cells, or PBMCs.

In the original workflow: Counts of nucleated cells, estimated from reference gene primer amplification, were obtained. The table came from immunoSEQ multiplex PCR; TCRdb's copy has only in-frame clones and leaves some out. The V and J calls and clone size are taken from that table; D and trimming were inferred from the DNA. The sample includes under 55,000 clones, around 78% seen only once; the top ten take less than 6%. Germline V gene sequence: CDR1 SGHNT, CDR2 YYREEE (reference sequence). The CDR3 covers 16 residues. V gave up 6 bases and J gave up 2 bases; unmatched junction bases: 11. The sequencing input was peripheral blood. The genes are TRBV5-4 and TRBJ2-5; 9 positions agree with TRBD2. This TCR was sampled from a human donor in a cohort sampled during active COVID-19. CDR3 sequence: CASTKGRGGLQETQYF. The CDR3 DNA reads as TGTGCCAGCACCAAGGGGCGGGGGGGCCTTCAAGAGACCCAGTACTTC.